One and the same sample provided the 23 T cell receptor beta chains below, sequenced in a study of post-analysis software for immune sequencing data. Unique molecular identifiers had been added to the TCR beta cDNA libraries. TCRdb independently ran MiXCR on the PCR reads; one entry per CDR3 protein. The sample shows hundreds of thousands of distinct CDR3 sequences, just under 30% of them seen only once. No antigen has been assigned to these receptors. Study-wide findings and caveats: There were five or six TRBV segments more frequent in patients than controls, and TRBV5-6, TRBV5-1 and TRBV20-1 were among them.

The sequenced sample was blood. The receptors were sampled from a girl between 10 and 17 years old with multiple sclerosis.

This clonotype was counted ten times or more. V is TRBV29-1 and J is TRBJ2-1, with 10 bases identical to TRBD2. The CDR3 totals 13 residues. The trim removed 8 bases at V and 15 bases at J, leaving 16 bases unmatched. CDR1 and CDR2 from the germline V gene are SQVTM and ANQGSEA. The CDR3 DNA follows: TGCAGCTCCGAGGGTAGCGGGAGGAATAGACGGTTCTTC. Protein sequence: CSSEGSGRNRRFF.

This chain joins TRBV7-8 and TRBJ2-2, with a possible D match to TRBD2 (5 bases). The CDR3 has 13 residues. Trimming stripped 5 bases from V and 5 bases from J, with 9 bases between. Germline V gene sequence: CDR1 SGHVS, CDR2 FQNEAQ. This CDR3 reads CASSRGRTGELFF. The CDR3 region has the DNA TGTGCCAGCAGCCGGGGTAGGACCGGGGAGCTGTTTTTT.

The sample holds a few counts of this clonotype. The V gene is TRBV20-1, the J gene TRBJ1-6; D gene unclear. This CDR3 region has 16 residues. The germline V and J ends were trimmed by 3 bases and 2 bases, with 14 bases remaining between them. Germline V gives CDR1 DFQATT, CDR2 SNEGSKA (reference sequence). The CDR3 sequence: CSARMASWTYNSPLHF. The CDR3 DNA follows: TGCAGTGCTAGGATGGCCTCCTGGACCTATAATTCACCCCTCCACTTT.

The chain combines TRBV28 with TRBJ2-7; 13 bases fit TRBD2. The CDR3 sequence is 17 residues long. Germline lookup yields CDR1 MDHEN and CDR2 SYDVKM. Trimming took 6 bases from V and 5 from J; bases not matched to a gene: 13. The CDR3 DNA sequence: TGTGCCAGCAGACCAGGACTAGCGGGAGTGAACTTCCACGAGCAGTACTTC. The encoded protein is CASRPGLAGVNFHEQYF.

This clonotype was counted between two and nine times. This chain uses TRBV4-2 with TRBJ1-2; no reliable D call. The CDR3 contains 14 residues. Per the germline V gene, CDR1 is LGHNA and CDR2 is YNFKEQ. Trimming took 7 bases from V and 6 from J, leaving 18 bases between them. CDR3: CASTPNRGGNGYTF. The CDR3 DNA sequence: TGTGCCAGCACCCCAAACCGCGGCGGGAATGGCTACACCTTC.

V usage is TRBV5-1 and J usage is TRBJ2-5; weak D call: TRBD1 (7 bases). CDR1 and CDR2 (germline): SGHRS, YFSETQ. The CDR3 is made up of 14 amino acids. V was cut by 3 bases and J by 1 base, with 10 bases left in between. The CDR3 DNA sequence: TGCGCCAGCAGCTGGGGGGACAGCCAAGAGACCCAGTACTTC. Translation: CASSWGDSQETQYF. Full variable domain (missing parts from reference TRBV5-1 and TRBJ2-5): KAGVTQTPRYLIKTRGQQVTLSCSPISGHRSVSWYQQTPGQGLQFLFEYFSETQRNKGNFPGRFSGRQFSNSRSEMNVSTLELGDSALYLCASSWGDSQETQYFGPGTRLLVL.

V gene TRBV10-3 combines with J gene TRBJ1-3, with TRBD1 as a possible D gene (5 bases). This CDR3 has 16 amino acids. V was pared by 6 bases and J by 2 bases, with 17 bases between. CDR1 is ENHRY, CDR2 SYGVKD, per germline. The CDR3 here is CAISETYRLAGNTIYF. CDR3 nucleotides: TGTGCCATCAGCGAAACCTACAGGCTAGCTGGAAACACCATATATTTT.

In this sample, this clonotype turned up many times. The chain combines TRBV29-1 with TRBJ2-1; TRBD2 agrees at 9 bases. This CDR3 spans 13 amino acids. CDR1 SQVTM and CDR2 ANQGSEA come from the germline V gene. J lost 5 bases, V lost 4 bases, and 3 bases had no gene match. The CDR3 region is CSVAAGGHNEQFF. CDR3 DNA sequence: TGCAGCGTTGCAGCGGGAGGTCACAATGAGCAGTTCTTC.

The chain uses TRBV29-1 and TRBJ1-4; TRBD1 might be the D (6 bases). The CDR3 has 17 residues. V was trimmed by 4 bases and J by 0 bases, leaving 18 bases between them. Germline lookup yields CDR1 SQVTM and CDR2 ANQGSEA. CDR3 coding DNA: TGCAGCGTTGCCGGGGGCCATCGCTCGCCAACTAATGAAAAACTGTTTTTT. Protein product: CSVAGGHRSPTNEKLFF.

This clonotype was detected a few times. The chain has TRBV7-6 and TRBJ2-1; the match to TRBD2 covers 7 bases. J was trimmed by 0 bases and V by 4 bases; bases with no gene match: 9. Per the germline V gene, CDR1 is SGHVS and CDR2 is FNYEAQ. The CDR3 contains 17 residues. The DNA of the CDR3 is TGTGCCAGCAGCTCCTACCTTGGCGGGGGCTCCTACAATGAGCAGTTCTTC. Encoded protein: CASSSYLGGGSYNEQFF.

This clonotype was observed a handful of times. V gene TRBV20-1 combines with J gene TRBJ2-4; 8 bases are a match to TRBD2. The V gene's germline CDR1 is DFQATT and CDR2 SNEGSKA (reference sequence). This CDR3 contains 14 residues. J was trimmed by 7 bases and V by 0 bases; bases with no gene match: 5. In DNA form, the CDR3 reads TGCAGTGCTAGAGATGGGACTAGAACCAACATTCAGTACTTC. This encodes CSARDGTRTNIQYF.

V and J are TRBV27 and TRBJ2-7; D gene uncertain. The germline V and J ends were trimmed by 5 bases and 2 bases, with 7 bases remaining between them. This CDR3 spans 12 amino acids. The germline CDR1 and CDR2 sequences are MNHEY and SMNVEV (reference sequence). The CDR3 DNA is TGTGCCAGCAGTACCCCTACCTACGAGCAGTACTTC. Translated, it gives CASSTPTYEQYF.

This clonotype came up once. The V gene is TRBV7-2, the J gene TRBJ2-3; 13 positions agree with TRBD2. CDR1 SGHTA and CDR2 FQGNSA come from the germline V gene. This CDR3 contains 18 residues. Trimming cost V 5 bases and J 1 base; bases outside gene matches: 9. The CDR3, as DNA: TGTGCCAGCAGCCTCAGGACTAGCGGGAGTTCCGGCACAGATACGCAGTATTTT. It codes for CASSLRTSGSSGTDTQYF.

As for this clonotype: One junction end disagrees with the germline gene, perhaps due to a read error. J is TRBJ2-1 and V is TRBV7-7; the D gene is possibly TRBD2 (6 bases). This CDR3 contains 14 residues. Germline V lookup: CDR1 SSHAT, CDR2 FNYEAQ (reference sequence). DNA of the CDR3: TGTGCTAGCAGCTTATGGGGGGCCTACAATGAGCAGTTCTTC. This gives the protein CASSLWGAYNEQFF. Together with reference TRBV7-7 and TRBJ2-1, the CDR3 gives the full variable domain: GAGVSQSPRYKVTKRGQDVTLRCDPISSHATLYWYQQALGQGPEFLTYFNYEAQPDKSGLPSDRFSAERPEGSISTLTIQRTEQRDSAMYRCASSLWGAYNEQFFGPGTRLTVL.

CDR3 nucleotides: TGTGCCAGCAGTTTTGTTGTCCGGCAGGCAGTTAATCAGCCCCAGCATTTT. This translates into CASSFVVRQAVNQPQHF. This chain joins TRBV28 and TRBJ1-5; D is unclear. V lost 3 bases and J 4 bases, leaving 19 bases between the germline ends. Germline-derived CDR1 and CDR2 are MDHEN and SYDVKM. This CDR3 is 17 amino acids long.

Only a few counts were recorded for this clonotype. The chain couples TRBV11-2 to TRBJ1-4, with D perhaps TRBD1 (6 bases). From germline, CDR1 is SGHAT and CDR2 FQNNGV. This CDR3 is 12 amino acids long. V was cut by 4 bases and J by 16 bases, with 16 bases left in between. The CDR3 is CASSSVQGERFF. The CDR3 bases are TGTGCCAGCAGCTCGGTACAGGGAGAACGGTTTTTT.

The chain employs TRBV28 and TRBJ2-5, with 7 positions matching TRBD1. In germline, CDR1 is MDHEN, CDR2 SYDVKM. This CDR3 is 15 amino acids long. Trimming removed 6 bases from V and 6 bases from J; junction bases left unmatched: 13. CDR3 protein: CASSPDRVRRKTQYF. In nucleotides, the CDR3 is TGTGCCAGCAGCCCTGACAGGGTACGCCGAAAGACCCAGTACTTC. The full variable domain, with the rest looked up from reference TRBV28 and TRBJ2-5, is DVKVTQSSRYLVKRTGEKVFLECVQDMDHENMFWYRQDPGLGLRLIYFSYDVKMKEKGDIPEGYSVSREKKERFSLILESASTNQTSMYLCASSPDRVRRKTQYFGPGTRLLVL.

A few counts support this clonotype. The rearrangement uses TRBV20-1 and TRBJ1-5, with 9 bases identical to TRBD1. The V gene's germline CDR1 is DFQATT and CDR2 SNEGSKA (reference sequence). CDR3 length: 16 amino acids. J lost 5 bases, V lost 2 bases, and 10 bases had no gene match. The CDR3 here is CSARQPGQGDDQPQHF. In DNA, the CDR3 is TGCAGTGCTAGACAACCGGGACAGGGCGACGATCAGCCCCAGCATTTT.

On this clonotype itself: This may stem from a read error, because a much larger clone lies one nucleotide away. The V call is TRBV6-6, the J call TRBJ2-5; possibly TRBD2 for D (6 bases). This CDR3 has 12 residues. Per germline, CDR1 MNHNY and CDR2 SVGAGI (reference sequence). The V gene lost 11 bases and the J gene lost 11 bases, with 21 bases spanning the gap. As DNA, the CDR3 is TGTGCCCTAGGGGACTCTGTCAATGAGCAGTACTTC. This sequence encodes CALGDSVNEQYF.

There are a few counts of this clonotype. This CDR3 is CASSFRTGGGEKLFF. The CDR3 coding sequence is TGTGCCAGCAGCTTTCGCACAGGGGGTGGAGAAAAACTGTTTTTT. This sequence joins TRBV7-2 and TRBJ1-4; 8 bases agree with TRBD1. This CDR3 contains 15 residues. V was clipped by 3 bases and J by 8 bases; unmatched bases: 8. From germline, CDR1 is SGHTA and CDR2 FQGNSA. Together with reference TRBV7-2 and TRBJ1-4, the CDR3 gives the full variable domain: GAGVSQSPSNKVTEKGKDVELRCDPISGHTALYWYRQSLGQGLEFLIYFQGNSAPDKSGLPSDRFSAERTGGSVSTLTIQRTQQEDSAVYLCASSFRTGGGEKLFFGSGTQLSVL.

This clonotype was detected many times. The CDR3 is CASSYSNSGYSYEQYF. The CDR3, as DNA: TGTGCCAGCAGTTACTCGAATAGCGGGTACTCCTACGAGCAGTACTTC. The chain links TRBV6-5 to TRBJ2-7, with TRBD2 matching 7 bases. In germline, CDR1 is MNHEY, CDR2 SVGAGI. Losses at the gene ends were 0 bases for V and 0 bases for J; bases not matched to a gene: 5. CDR3 length equals 16 residues.

Concerning this clonotype itself: This may be a read error: a much more frequent sequence differs by one nucleotide. The chain is built from TRBV9 and TRBJ2-1, with 8 bases matching TRBD2. The J call may be wrong; the DNA end is better matched by TRBJ2-7. The CDR3 extends over 15 amino acids. The germline CDR1 and CDR2 sequences are SGDLS and YYNGEE. The CDR3 reads CASSLSGTSYNEQYF. The CDR3 DNA sequence: TGTGCCAGCAGCTTAAGTGGGACTAGTTACAATGAGCAGTACTTC.

The genes are TRBV28 and TRBJ1-3; the D is unclear. V lost 5 bases, J lost 2 bases, and 10 bases lay in between. This CDR3 comprises 14 residues. The V gene's germline CDR1 is MDHEN and CDR2 SYDVKM. DNA for the CDR3: TGTGCCAGCAGTGCCACACGCCCTGGAAACACCATATATTTT. It encodes CASSATRPGNTIYF.